The T cell receptor beta chain under discussion was sequenced for a study of early T cells in non-severe SARS-CoV-2 infection. Findings of the study overall: The study's VDJdb matching favored anti-spike CD8 responses and missed private and CD4 specificities.

V shed 4 bases and J shed 8 bases, with 17 bases lying between them. The CDR3 has 15 residues. At least ten counts were recorded for this clonotype. No antigen is known for it. Unique molecular identifiers were added to individual cDNA molecules. TCRdb called the 5' RACE reads again in MiXCR, with one record for every CDR3 protein. The sample has some 25,000 distinct CDR3 sequences, about 4.5% seen once. This chain uses TRBV12-3 or TRBV12-4 with TRBJ1-4; D remains unclear. Material: whole blood. The source is an adult who was a healthcare worker with PCR-confirmed SARS-CoV-2 infection or an uninfected control (not recorded which). CDR3 sequence (DNA): TGTGCCAGCAGTTCGGCGCGGGGTATAAAAGAAAAACTGTTTTTT. It translates to CASSSARGIKEKLFF.